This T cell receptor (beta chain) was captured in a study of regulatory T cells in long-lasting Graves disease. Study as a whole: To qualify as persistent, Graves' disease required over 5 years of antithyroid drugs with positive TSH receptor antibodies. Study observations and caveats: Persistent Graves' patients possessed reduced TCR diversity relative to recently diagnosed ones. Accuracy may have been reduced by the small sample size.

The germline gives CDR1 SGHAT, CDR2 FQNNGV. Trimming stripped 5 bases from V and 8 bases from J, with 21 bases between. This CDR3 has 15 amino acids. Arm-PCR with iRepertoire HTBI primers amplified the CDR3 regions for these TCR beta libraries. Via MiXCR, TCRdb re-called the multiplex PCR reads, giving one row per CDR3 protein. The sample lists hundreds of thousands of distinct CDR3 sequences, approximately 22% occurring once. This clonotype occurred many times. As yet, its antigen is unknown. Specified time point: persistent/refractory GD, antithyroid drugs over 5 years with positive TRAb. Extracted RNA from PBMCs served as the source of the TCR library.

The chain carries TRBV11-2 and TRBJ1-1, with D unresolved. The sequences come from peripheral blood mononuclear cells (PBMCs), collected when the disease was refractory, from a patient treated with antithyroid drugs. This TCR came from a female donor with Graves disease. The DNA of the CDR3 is TGTGCCAGCAGCCCCCCATACATTCAGGAACCCGAAGCTTTCTTT. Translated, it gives CASSPPYIQEPEAFF. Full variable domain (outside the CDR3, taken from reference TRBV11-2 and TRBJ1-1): EAGVAQSPRYKIIEKRQSVAFWCNPISGHATLYWYQQILGQGPKLLIQFQNNGVVDDSQLPKDRFSAERLKGVDSTLKIQPAKLEDSAVYLCASSPPYIQEPEAFFGQGTRLTVV.